Listed below are T cell receptor beta chains from one sample, sequenced in a study of sequential checkpoint blockade in melanoma. The assay was immunoSEQ multiplex PCR, and TCRdb's table has in-frame clones only and misses some. The sample records about 21,000 clones, roughly 80% being singletons. Sequencing used CD8+ T cells sorted from blood (inferred from file names), obtained from a patient given nivolumab and ipilimumab in sequence. These TCRs come from a human donor with melanoma. Each CDR3 is given with its conserved first and last residue. A D gene is named only where the DNA matches it firmly. Where a row states a size, it is once, few, many or the class of an expanded clone; other rows omit it.

abundance	v_gene	d_gene	j_gene	CDR3nt	CDR3aa
few	TRBV7-2	NA	TRBJ2-5	TGTGCCAGCAGCTTGGCCCCTGCCCCCCAAGAGACCCAGTACTTC	CASSLAPAPQETQYF
NA	TRBV5-1	NA	TRBJ2-2	TGCGCCAGCAGCTTGACTGGCGGCGGGGAGCTGTTTTTT	CASSLTGGGELFF
NA	TRBV2	TRBD1	TRBJ2-7	TGTGCCAGCATGGAAACAGGGGGCCGCTCCTACGAGCAGTACTTC	CASMETGGRSYEQYF
once	TRBV7-9	NA	TRBJ1-2	TGTGCCAGCAGCTTCCCCGGGACAAGCCACTATGGCTACACCTTC	CASSFPGTSHYGYTF
NA	TRBV14	NA	TRBJ2-2	TGTGCCAGCAGCCAAGGGCTTGACGGGGAGCTGTTTTTT	CASSQGLDGELFF
NA	TRBV29-1	TRBD2	TRBJ2-2	TGCAGCGTTGCTAGCGGGAGTATCACCGGGGAGCTGTTTTTT	CSVASGSITGELFF
NA	TRBV21-1	NA	TRBJ2-2	TGTGCCAGCAGCAAAGTTTCTTCCCTAGCGGGAAGAACCGGGGAGCTGTTTTTT	CASSKVSSLAGRTGELFF
NA	TRBV19	NA	TRBJ1-1	TGTGCCAGTAGTATAGATCTGGAGGAAGGGACTGAAGCTTTCTTT	CASSIDLEEGTEAFF
once	TRBV28	TRBD1	TRBJ1-2	TGTGCCAGCCAAAGACAGGGGAGTTTGTTCGGCTACACCTTC	CASQRQGSLFGYTF
NA	TRBV9	TRBD1	TRBJ1-2	TGTGCCAGCAGCCCACACAGGGGGCAGAAAATTGGCTACACCTTC	CASSPHRGQKIGYTF
few	TRBV28	TRBD2	TRBJ2-7	TGTGCCAGCAGTGGGACTAGCGCGGCCCCCTGGATCCGCGAGCAGTACTTC	CASSGTSAAPWIREQYF
NA	TRBV13	NA	TRBJ2-7	TGTGCCAGCAGCATCTCAACAGCTTACGAGCAGTACTTC	CASSISTAYEQYF
NA	TRBV14	NA	TRBJ2-3	TGTGCCAGCAGCCGTGCGGCCTACAGCACAGATACGCAGTATTTT	CASSRAAYSTDTQYF
NA	TRBV10-2	NA	TRBJ2-7	TGCGCCAGCAGTGGGCCTTACGAGCAGTACTTC	CASSGPYEQYF
NA	TRBV21-1	NA	TRBJ1-2	TGTGCCAGCAGCAAATTAACCCCTAGACAGGGAGGCTACACCTTC	CASSKLTPRQGGYTF
NA	TRBV28	NA	TRBJ1-2	TGTGCCAGCAGTTTGCTCTTTTATGCGGAGTATGGCTACACCTTC	CASSLLFYAEYGYTF
NA	TRBV27	NA	TRBJ1-5	TGTGCCAGCAGTTCCGGGGTGAGCAATCAGCCCCAGCATTTT	CASSSGVSNQPQHF
NA	TRBV10-2	TRBD2	TRBJ2-1	TGCGCCAGCAGGGGAGGGTACAATGAGCAGTTCTTC	CASRGGYNEQFF
NA	TRBV30	NA	TRBJ1-5	TGTGCCTGGAGTCCATTCCCCCGGGATCTGTATAGCAATCAGCCCCAGCATTTT	CAWSPFPRDLYSNQPQHF
NA	TRBV5-1	NA	TRBJ1-4	TGCGCCAGCAGCCCGTTGGGGGGGACTAATGAAAAACTGTTTTTT	CASSPLGGTNEKLFF
NA	TRBV9	TRBD1	TRBJ1-2	TGTGCCAGCAGCGATTCGACAGGGGCGCCTAACTATGGCTACACCTTC	CASSDSTGAPNYGYTF
NA	TRBV6-1	NA	TRBJ2-1	TGTGCCAGCAGTGAAGAATGGCATTACAATGAGCAGTTCTTC	CASSEEWHYNEQFF
NA	TRBV20-1	NA	TRBJ2-7	TGCAGTGCCATCCTGAGGGGGTCCCTCCTATTC	CSAILRGSLLF
NA	TRBV14	TRBD2	TRBJ2-2	TGTGCCAGCAGCCTAGCGGGGGTAGGCACCGGGGAGCTGTTTTTT	CASSLAGVGTGELFF
few	TRBV5-3	NA	TRBJ1-1	TGTGCCAGAAGCTCCAACACCAATAAGACAGATTACACTGAAGCTTTCTTT	CARSSNTNKTDYTEAFF
NA	TRBV4-3	NA	TRBJ2-2	TGCGCCAGCAGCCCCCTCTTGAACGGAGGGGACACCGGGGAGCTGTTTTTT	CASSPLLNGGDTGELFF
NA	TRBV21-1	NA	TRBJ1-5	TGTGCCAGCAGCAAATTCGTATTAGCGAGGACTAGCAATCAGCCCCAGCATTTT	CASSKFVLARTSNQPQHF
NA	TRBV28	NA	TRBJ1-1	TGTGCCAGCAAAAGTGGGGGGTGGACTGAAGCTTTCTTT	CASKSGGWTEAFF
NA	TRBV28	NA	TRBJ1-4	TGTGCCAGCAGTTTACCGCAGGGGTATCATGAAAAACTGTTTTTT	CASSLPQGYHEKLFF
NA	TRBV30	TRBD1	TRBJ1-5	TGTGCCTGGAGTCTAACAGGGGACTGGACTCAGCCCCAGCATTTT	CAWSLTGDWTQPQHF
NA	TRBV4-1	TRBD1	TRBJ2-1	TGCGCCAGCAGCCAAAGGACAGGGGGATTCTACAATGAGCAGTTCTTC	CASSQRTGGFYNEQFF
NA	TRBV7-9	NA	TRBJ2-3	TGTGCCAGCAGCTTATTCGGGTCACTAGACACAGATACGCAGTATTTT	CASSLFGSLDTDTQYF
few	TRBV6-5	NA	TRBJ1-5	TGTGCCAGCAGCCTACAGGGTCTCTCCGGCCAGCCCCAGCATTTT	CASSLQGLSGQPQHF
NA	TRBV2	TRBD2	TRBJ2-1	TGTGCCAGCAGTGAAGGGCAGGGACTAGCGGGAGGGCCCTACAATGAGCAGTTCTTC	CASSEGQGLAGGPYNEQFF
NA	TRBV27	TRBD1	TRBJ2-1	TGTGCCAGCAGTGGACAGGGAAGCAATGAGCAGTTCTTC	CASSGQGSNEQFF
few	TRBV5-1	NA	TRBJ1-1	TGCGCCAGCAGCTTGACAGGCGGTATGAACACTGAAGCTTTCTTT	CASSLTGGMNTEAFF
NA	TRBV7-9	TRBD1	TRBJ1-2	TGTGCCAGCAGCTCCGGGACAGGGAGGGTAGGCTATGGCTACACCTTC	CASSSGTGRVGYGYTF
NA	TRBV5-6	NA	TRBJ2-7	TGTGCCAGCAGCTTGGCTGAGCGGCCATACGAGCAGTACTTC	CASSLAERPYEQYF
NA	TRBV27	NA	TRBJ1-1	TGTGCCAGCAGACCAGTGGGGGGGTTCACTGAAGCTTTCTTT	CASRPVGGFTEAFF
NA	TRBV6-5	TRBD1	TRBJ2-3	TGTGCCAGCAGTTACGATGTACAGGGGAGCACAGATACGCAGTATTTT	CASSYDVQGSTDTQYF
NA	TRBV9	NA	TRBJ1-1	TGTGCCAGCAGCGCCGACGACTGGAACACTGAAGCTTTCTTT	CASSADDWNTEAFF
medium-sized	TRBV7-9	TRBD1	TRBJ1-1	TGTGCCAGCAGCTCTGACAGGGGAGAGACTGAAGCTTTCTTT	CASSSDRGETEAFF
large	TRBV4-1	NA	TRBJ2-7	TGCGCCAGCAGCCAAGGTATAGCGTACTACGAGCAGTACTTC	CASSQGIAYYEQYF
NA	TRBV6-5	TRBD1	TRBJ2-7	TGTGCCAGCAGTTCTTGGACAGGGGGCCTTCGATACGAGCAGTACTTC	CASSSWTGGLRYEQYF
NA	TRBV5-1	NA	TRBJ2-3	TGCGCCAGCAGCGTTAGAAACAGGGCGGTTGTCACAGATACGCAGTATTTT	CASSVRNRAVVTDTQYF
few	TRBV7-7	TRBD2	TRBJ2-7	TGTGCCAGCAGCTTAGGGCCCCTAGCGGGGGGGGCCTACGAGCAGTACTTC	CASSLGPLAGGAYEQYF
NA	TRBV28	TRBD2	TRBJ2-5	TGTGCCAGCAGTCCATCGCTAGCGGGGGGGAGAGAGACCCAGTACTTC	CASSPSLAGGRETQYF
NA	TRBV28	NA	TRBJ1-6	TGTGCCAGCAGTTTCGGGGGGTTCGGAAATTCACCCCTCCACTTT	CASSFGGFGNSPLHF
NA	TRBV4-2	TRBD1	TRBJ2-4	TGTGCCAGCAGCCAGGCCCCTGACAGGGCCTTAAACATTCAGTACTTC	CASSQAPDRALNIQYF
few	TRBV6-6	NA	TRBJ2-7	TGTGCCAGCAGTTATTCGACAGGCTACGAGCAGTACTTC	CASSYSTGYEQYF
NA	TRBV7-2	NA	TRBJ2-7	TGTGCCAGCAGCTATTCCCCAAGGGCACAGGGCGAGCAGTACTTC	CASSYSPRAQGEQYF
NA	TRBV9	TRBD1	TRBJ1-2	TGTGCCAGCGGATCCAGGGGGGCGACGAACTATGGCTACACCTTC	CASGSRGATNYGYTF